These 5 T cell receptor beta chains were all obtained from the same sample, sequenced in a study of regulatory T cells in long-lasting Graves disease. Time point indicated: newly diagnosed GD, antithyroid drugs for less than 3 months. Generation of the TCR library employed RNA extracted from PBMCs. Assembly of TCR beta libraries relied on iRepertoire HTBI primers together with Arm-PCR of CDR3 regions. Each CDR3 protein gets one entry after TCRdb re-called the multiplex PCR reads with MiXCR. The sample holds over 350,000 distinct CDR3 sequences, approximately 16% seen once. These same data were also listed under a study on T cells in Graves' hyperthyroidism and ophthalmopathy.

The sequencing here drew on peripheral blood mononuclear cells (PBMCs), taken at new diagnosis, from a patient treated with antithyroid drugs. The source of these receptors is a woman in her thirties or forties with Graves disease.

The chain has TRBV10-1 and TRBJ2-6, with 8 bases aligning to TRBD2. This CDR3 is 17 amino acids long. V gave up 0 bases and J gave up 4 bases; unmatched junction bases: 5. Germline assignment: CDR1 WNHNN and CDR2 SYGVQD (reference sequence). DNA of the CDR3: TGCGCCAGCAGTGAGTCCCCCGGGGGGGTCGGGGCCAACGTCCTGACTTTC. It is translated as CASSESPGGVGANVLTF.

This clonotype has a count of ten or more. The V call is TRBV6-2 or TRBV6-3, the J call TRBJ2-3; no reliable D call. This CDR3 comprises 15 residues. The V gene lost 5 bases and the J gene lost 0 bases, with 12 bases spanning the gap. Germline values: CDR1 MNHEY, CDR2 SVGEGT. The DNA of the CDR3 is TGTGCCAGCAGTACCGACCCCGCTAGCACAGATACGCAGTATTTT. It is translated as CASSTDPASTDTQYF.

This clonotype was observed many times. The chain uses TRBV2 and TRBJ2-3, with 11 bases lining up with TRBD2. V lost 6 bases and J lost 4; bases outside the gene matches: 6. CDR3 size: 15 residues. Germline V CDR1 and CDR2: SNHLY, FYNNEI. CDR3 in DNA: TGTGCCAGCAGGATGGGACTAGCGGTATCAGATACGCAGTATTTT. This codes for CASRMGLAVSDTQYF.

Turning to this clonotype: This may be a read error: a much more frequent sequence differs by one nucleotide. The genes are TRBV5-6 and TRBJ1-6, with D hard to call. In germline, CDR1 is SGHDT, CDR2 YYEEEE. The CDR3 spans 13 residues. V lost 4 bases to trimming and J lost 8 bases, with 10 bases between them. CDR3 sequence reads: CASSPAIYSPLHF. CDR3 sequence (DNA): TGTGCCAGCAGCCCCGCAATATATTCACCCCTCCACTTT.

This clonotype was picked up many times. The V call is TRBV20-1, the J call TRBJ2-1, with D maybe TRBD1 (5 bases). Germline V gene sequence: CDR1 DFQATT, CDR2 SNEGSKA (reference sequence). This CDR3 is 15 amino acids long. Trimming stripped 0 bases from V and 7 bases from J, with 16 bases between. CDR3 nucleotides: TGCAGTGCTAGAGATCCAAGGACAAGGACAAATGAGCAGTTCTTC. This sequence encodes CSARDPRTRTNEQFF.